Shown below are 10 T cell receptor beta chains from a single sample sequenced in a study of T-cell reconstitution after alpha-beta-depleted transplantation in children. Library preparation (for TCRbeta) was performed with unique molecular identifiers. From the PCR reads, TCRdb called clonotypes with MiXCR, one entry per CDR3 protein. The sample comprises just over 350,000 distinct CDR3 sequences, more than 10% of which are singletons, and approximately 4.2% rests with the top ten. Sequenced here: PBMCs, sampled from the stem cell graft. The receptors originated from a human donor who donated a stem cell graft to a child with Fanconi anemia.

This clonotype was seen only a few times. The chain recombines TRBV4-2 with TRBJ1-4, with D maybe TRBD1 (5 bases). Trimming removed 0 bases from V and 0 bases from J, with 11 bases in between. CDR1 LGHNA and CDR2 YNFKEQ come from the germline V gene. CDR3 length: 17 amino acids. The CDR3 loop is CASSQEASGATNEKLFF. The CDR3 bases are TGTGCCAGCAGCCAAGAGGCATCGGGGGCAACTAATGAAAAACTGTTTTTT.

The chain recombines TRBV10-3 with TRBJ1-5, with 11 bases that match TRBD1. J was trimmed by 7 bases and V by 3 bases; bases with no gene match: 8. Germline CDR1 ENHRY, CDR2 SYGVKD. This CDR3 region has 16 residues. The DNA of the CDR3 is TGTGCCATCAGTGACTTGGACAGGGGGCGCGGGCAGCCCCAGCATTTT. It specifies CAISDLDRGRGQPQHF.

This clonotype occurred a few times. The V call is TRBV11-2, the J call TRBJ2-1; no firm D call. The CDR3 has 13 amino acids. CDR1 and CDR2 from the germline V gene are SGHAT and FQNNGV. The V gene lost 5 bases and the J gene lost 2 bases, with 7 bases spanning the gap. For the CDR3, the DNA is TGTGCCAGCAGCCCGCAGGCCTACAATGAGCAGTTCTTC. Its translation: CASSPQAYNEQFF.

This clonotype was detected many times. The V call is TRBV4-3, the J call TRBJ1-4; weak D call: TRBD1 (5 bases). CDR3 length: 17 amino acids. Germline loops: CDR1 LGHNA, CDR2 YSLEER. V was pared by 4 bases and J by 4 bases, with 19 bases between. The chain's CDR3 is CASSLRTKGVYNEKLFF. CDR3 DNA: TGCGCCAGCAGCCTAAGGACTAAAGGGGTATATAATGAAAAACTGTTTTTT.

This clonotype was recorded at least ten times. The CDR3 DNA is TGCGCCAGCAGTCCCGGGACAGGGATTGCATTGTCTGGAAACACCATATATTTT. Translated: CASSPGTGIALSGNTIYF. This chain uses TRBV10-2 with TRBJ1-3; 9 bases are shared with TRBD1. Germline CDR1 WSHSY, CDR2 SAAADI. The CDR3 totals 18 residues. Unmatched junction bases numbered 12, after V lost 5 bases and J lost 1 base.

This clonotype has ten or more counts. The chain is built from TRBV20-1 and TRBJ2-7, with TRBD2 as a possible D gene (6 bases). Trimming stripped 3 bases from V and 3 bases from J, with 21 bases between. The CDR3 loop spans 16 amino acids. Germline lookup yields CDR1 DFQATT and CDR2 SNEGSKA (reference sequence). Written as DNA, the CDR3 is TGCAGTGCTAGTATTCCCGGTGCGGGGCAATTCTACGAGCAGTACTTC. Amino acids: CSASIPGAGQFYEQYF.

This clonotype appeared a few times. The CDR3 protein is CASSLMSGGDTEAFF. For the CDR3, the DNA is TGTGCCAGCAGCTTAATGTCAGGGGGAGACACTGAAGCTTTCTTT. The V call is TRBV7-8, the J call TRBJ1-1; TRBD1 agrees at 7 bases. The CDR3 is 15 residues long. Trimming took 2 bases from V and 3 from J; bases not matched to a gene: 6. In germline, CDR1 is SGHVS, CDR2 FQNEAQ.

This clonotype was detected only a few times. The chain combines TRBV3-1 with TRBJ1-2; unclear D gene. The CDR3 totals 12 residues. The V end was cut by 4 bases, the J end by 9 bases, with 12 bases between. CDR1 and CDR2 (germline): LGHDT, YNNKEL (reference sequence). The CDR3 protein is CASSPPGGRYTF. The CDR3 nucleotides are TGTGCCAGCAGCCCCCCGGGAGGGCGCTACACCTTC.

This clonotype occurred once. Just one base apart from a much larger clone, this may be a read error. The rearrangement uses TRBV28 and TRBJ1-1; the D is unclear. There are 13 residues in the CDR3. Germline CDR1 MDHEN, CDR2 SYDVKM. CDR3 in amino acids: CATSFSAGTEAFF. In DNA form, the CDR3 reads TGTGCCACCAGTTTTTCGGCGGGGACTGAAGCTTTCTTT.

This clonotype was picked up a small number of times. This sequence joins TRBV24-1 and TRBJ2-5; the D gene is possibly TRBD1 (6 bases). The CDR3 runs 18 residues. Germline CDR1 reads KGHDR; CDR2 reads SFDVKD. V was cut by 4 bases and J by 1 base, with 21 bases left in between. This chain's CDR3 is CATSDQQGTDLLQETQYF. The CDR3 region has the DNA TGTGCCACCAGTGACCAACAGGGTACGGACCTCCTCCAAGAGACCCAGTACTTC.